These 2 T cell receptor beta chains were all obtained from the same sample, sequenced in a study of blood T cell repertoires in COVID-19. Assay used: immunoSEQ multiplex PCR; TCRdb lists only in-frame clones, some missing. This table has fewer than 120,000 clones, about 79% appearing once. Sequences were obtained from peripheral blood. These receptors were taken from a woman older than 75 with active or convalescent COVID-19.

This clone occurred many times. The V call is TRBV6-5, the J call TRBJ1-2; 7 positions agree with TRBD1. V gave up 6 bases and J gave up 2 bases; unmatched junction bases: 9. Germline assignment: CDR1 MNHEY and CDR2 SVGAGI. The CDR3 runs 15 residues. The CDR3 DNA sequence: TGTGCCAGCAGGGACCAGGGGACAGCAAACTATGGCTACACCTTC. The encoded protein is CASRDQGTANYGYTF.

The chain couples TRBV7-5 to TRBJ1-5; TRBD1 is the table's D call, not checked against the DNA. TRBV7-5 is described as a pseudogene. The CDR3 totals 15 residues. The CDR3 coding sequence is TGTACACGACAGGGGCGGCGGTATAGCAATCAGCCCCAGCATTTT. It translates to CTRQGRRYSNQPQHF.